Following are 26 T cell receptor beta chains from one sample sequenced in a study of blood T cell repertoires in COVID-19. Repertoires were generated with immunoSEQ multiplex PCR, while TCRdb's copy carries only in-frame clones and drops some. The sample includes roughly 160,000 clones, 75% to 90% of them seen just once. The specimen was PBMCs or T cells enriched from blood (not recorded which). The receptors were gathered from a woman aged 55-69 years who had recovered from COVID-19.

V and J are TRBV7-2 and TRBJ1-2, with 9 bases fitting TRBD1. After removal of 1 base from V and 3 bases from J, the junction contained 3 bases not matched to a gene. Germline V gene lookup returns CDR1 SGHTA and CDR2 FQGNSA. The CDR3 covers 15 residues. The CDR3, as DNA: TGTGCCAGCAGCTTAGAGGGACAGGGCCACTATGGCTACACCTTC. The encoded protein is CASSLEGQGHYGYTF. Complete variable domain (other parts from reference TRBV7-2 and TRBJ1-2): GAGVSQSPSNKVTEKGKDVELRCDPISGHTALYWYRQSLGQGLEFLIYFQGNSAPDKSGLPSDRFSAERTGGSVSTLTIQRTQQEDSAVYLCASSLEGQGHYGYTFGSGTRLTVV.

The chain recombines TRBV3-1 (or the pseudogene TRBV3-2) with TRBJ1-1; D possibly corresponds to TRBD1 (5 bases). CDR3 size: 14 residues. Trimming pared 4 bases from V and 1 base from J, leaving 10 bases between. The germline CDR1 and CDR2 sequences are LGHDT and YNNKEL (reference sequence). For the CDR3, the DNA is TGTGCCAGCAGCCTTTACGGGGGGAACACTGAAGCTTTCTTT. It translates to CASSLYGGNTEAFF.

The gene calls are TRBV5-1 and TRBJ1-1; 7 bases are a match to TRBD1. Looked up from germline, CDR1 is SGHRS and CDR2 is YFSETQ. The length of the CDR3 is 15 residues. With 2 bases clipped from V and 5 bases from J, the junction kept 9 bases outside the gene matches. For the CDR3, the DNA is TGCGCCAGCAGCTTACCCCTGGGACAGCGGACTGAAGCTTTCTTT. Translated: CASSLPLGQRTEAFF.

This sequence joins TRBV12-3 or TRBV12-4 and TRBJ2-3; no definite D call. There are 12 residues in the CDR3. The V gene lost 5 bases and the J gene lost 4 bases, with 7 bases spanning the gap. The CDR3 DNA follows: TGTGCCAGCAGTCCCTACTCAGATACGCAGTATTTT. Its protein product is CASSPYSDTQYF.

V and J are TRBV5-5 and TRBJ2-7; 8 positions agree with TRBD1. V was pared by 5 bases and J by 6 bases, with 10 bases of the junction left unmatched. The CDR3 loop spans 14 amino acids. Germline V CDR1 and CDR2: SGHKS, YYEKEE (reference sequence). The CDR3 spells CASSYGQGEGEQYF. DNA for the CDR3: TGTGCCAGCAGTTACGGACAGGGCGAGGGCGAGCAGTACTTC.

This clone was found once. The chain joins TRBV10-1 to TRBJ1-4; 8 bases align to TRBD1. This CDR3 has 17 amino acids. Looked up from germline, CDR1 is WNHNN and CDR2 is SYGVQD (reference sequence). The V segment lost 4 bases and the J segment 0 bases; nucleotides outside the gene matches: 7. For the CDR3, the DNA is TGCGCCAGCAGTGGGGGGGACAGGTGTGCAACTAATGAAAAACTGTTTTTT. Translation gives CASSGGDRCATNEKLFF.

V gene TRBV3-1 (or the pseudogene TRBV3-2) combines with J gene TRBJ1-5; tentatively, D is TRBD1 (6 bases). Per the germline V gene, CDR1 is LGHDT and CDR2 is YNNKEL (reference sequence). V gave up 2 bases and J gave up 0 bases, with 14 bases separating them. The CDR3 extends over 17 amino acids. CDR3 nucleotides: TGTGCCAGCAGCCAAAGGATAGGGGGATTTAGCAATCAGCCCCAGCATTTT. Its translation is CASSQRIGGFSNQPQHF.

V is TRBV15 and J is TRBJ1-2; D is unresolved. Germline V gene data show CDR1 as LNHNV and CDR2 as YYDKDF (reference sequence). The CDR3 spans 14 residues. Trimming removed 1 base at V and 4 bases at J, with 10 bases between. The CDR3, as DNA: TGTGCCACCAGCAGAGGACACGTTGGCTATGGCTACACCTTC. This translates into CATSRGHVGYGYTF.

The V and J genes are TRBV4-1 and TRBJ2-1, with 9 nucleotides matching TRBD2. Germline trimming cut 1 base from V and 5 bases from J; bases unmatched to any gene: 9. CDR1 and CDR2 (germline): MGHRA, YSYEKL. This CDR3 comprises 17 residues. CDR3 amino acids: CASSQGGLAGPNNEQFF. In nucleotides, the CDR3 is TGCGCCAGCAGCCAAGGGGGCCTAGCGGGACCTAACAATGAGCAGTTCTTC.

The rearrangement links TRBV5-1 to TRBJ2-7, with D hard to call. V lost 3 bases and J 2 bases, leaving 15 bases between the germline ends. CDR3 length: 15 amino acids. Looked up from germline, CDR1 is SGHRS and CDR2 is YFSETQ. The CDR3 loop reads CASSSRGGFTYEQYF. Written as DNA, the CDR3 is TGCGCCAGCAGCTCCCGAGGTGGTTTCACCTACGAGCAGTACTTC.

This chain links TRBV6-5 with TRBJ1-6, with D possibly being TRBD1 (5 bases). The V gene lost 2 bases and the J gene lost 3 bases, with 8 bases spanning the gap. Germline CDR1 and CDR2: MNHEY and SVGAGI. The CDR3 runs to 15 residues. The CDR3 region is CASSYGGDYNSPLHF. The CDR3 DNA sequence: TGTGCCAGCAGTTACGGGGGGGACTATAATTCACCCCTCCACTTT.

This rearrangement joins TRBV7-3 to TRBJ2-1, with 11 nucleotides matching TRBD2. After removal of 5 bases from V and 7 bases from J, the junction contained 7 bases not matched to a gene. CDR1 is SGHTA and CDR2 is FQGTGA in the germline V gene. CDR3 length: 15 residues. As DNA, the CDR3 is TGTGCCAGCAGCCTTACTAGCGGGAGTGCAAATGAGCAGTTCTTC. This translates into CASSLTSGSANEQFF.

The chain uses TRBV3-1 (or the pseudogene TRBV3-2) and TRBJ2-1, with 9 bases fitting TRBD2. V dropped 3 bases and J dropped 6; count of bases not matched to a gene: 12. The CDR3 contains 17 residues. Per the germline V gene, CDR1 is LGHDT and CDR2 is YNNKEL (reference sequence). The chain's CDR3 is CASSQPLGGRAFNEQFF. For the CDR3, the DNA is TGTGCCAGCAGCCAGCCCCTGGGCGGGAGGGCTTTCAATGAGCAGTTCTTC.

This chain uses TRBV27 with TRBJ2-2, with 13 bases aligning to TRBD2. The V gene's germline CDR1 is MNHEY and CDR2 SMNVEV (reference sequence). The CDR3 is 17 residues long. Trimming at V came to 7 bases and at J to 14 bases, leaving 19 bases not matched to a gene. The CDR3 is CASTTLLFGLAGAVLFF. The CDR3 DNA reads TGTGCCAGCACCACATTACTCTTCGGACTAGCGGGAGCGGTCCTGTTTTTT.

This clone was detected once. The CDR3 coding sequence is TGTGCCAGCAGTTACAGCGGGGGTCCTAATTCACCCCTCCACTTT. Translated, it gives CASSYSGGPNSPLHF. V gene TRBV6-5 combines with J gene TRBJ1-6; TRBD1 is a possible D gene (5 bases). The length of the CDR3 is 15 residues. The germline CDR1 and CDR2 sequences are MNHEY and SVGAGI. Trimming took 2 bases from V and 6 from J, leaving 11 bases between them.

The chain is built from TRBV18 and TRBJ2-3, with 7 bases fitting TRBD1. The CDR3 runs 16 residues. Germline V gene sequence: CDR1 KGHSH, CDR2 LQKENI. V lost 3 bases, J lost 3 bases, and 9 bases stayed unmatched. The chain's CDR3 is CASSPPTGARTDTQYF. The CDR3 nucleotides are TGTGCCAGCTCACCCCCAACAGGGGCGCGGACAGATACGCAGTATTTT. Based on the CDR3 plus reference TRBV18 and TRBJ2-3, the full variable domain is NAGVMQNPRHLVRRRGQEARLRCSPMKGHSHVYWYRQLPEEGLKFMVYLQKENIIDESGMPKERFSAEFPKEGPSILRIQQVVRGDSAAYFCASSPPTGARTDTQYFGPGTRLTVL.

The rearrangement links TRBV10-2 to TRBJ1-1; D may be TRBD1 (6 bases). Germline V gene data show CDR1 as WSHSY and CDR2 as SAAADI. Between the trimmed V and J ends, which lost 7 bases and 3 bases, there was a span of 12 bases. This CDR3 is 13 amino acids long. CDR3 nucleotide sequence: TGCGCCAGCACTTGGGGGCCTGACACTGAAGCTTTCTTT. The encoded protein is CASTWGPDTEAFF.

The chain links TRBV5-1 to TRBJ2-7, with D possibly TRBD2 on 6 matching bases. The CDR3 extends over 16 amino acids. The germline CDR1 and CDR2 sequences are SGHRS and YFSETQ. Between the trimmed V and J ends, which lost 0 bases and 4 bases, there was a span of 17 bases. The CDR3 reads CASSLGRLGDQYEQYF. The CDR3 DNA follows: TGCGCCAGCAGCTTGGGGAGACTAGGAGATCAGTACGAGCAGTACTTC.

This clone was recorded a few times. CDR3 protein: CASSQDARSTDTQYF. In DNA, the CDR3 is TGTGCCAGCAGCCAAGATGCGCGAAGCACAGATACGCAGTATTTT. J is TRBJ2-3 and V is TRBV3-1 (or the pseudogene TRBV3-2), with D unresolved. V was pared by 0 bases and J by 0 bases, with 7 bases between. Germline CDR1 LGHDT, CDR2 YNNKEL (reference sequence). The CDR3 is 15 amino acids.

The rearrangement links TRBV18 to TRBJ2-2; tentative D call: TRBD2 (7 bases). Trimming stripped 8 bases from V and 7 bases from J, with 14 bases between. Germline CDR1 and CDR2: KGHSH and LQKENI. This CDR3 spans 13 amino acids. The CDR3 sequence is CASPPRGGGELFF. CDR3 coding DNA: TGTGCCAGCCCCCCGAGGGGGGGCGGGGAGCTGTTTTTT.

Regarding this clone: Its ends do not fully match the called genes, so a read error is possible. The CDR3 region is CASSFGLGYDF. DNA of the CDR3: TGTGCCAGCAGTTTTGGACTAGGGTACGACTTC. This chain links TRBV2 with TRBJ2-7; the match to TRBD2 covers 7 bases. Germline-derived CDR1 and CDR2 are SNHLY and FYNNEI. This CDR3 is 11 amino acids long.

The chain is built from TRBV10-1 and TRBJ2-3, with 10 bases identical to TRBD2. CDR1 is WNHNN and CDR2 is SYGVQD in the germline V gene (reference sequence). V lost 0 bases to trimming and J lost 4 bases; unmatched junction nucleotides: 4. The CDR3 consists of 16 residues. The chain's CDR3 is CASSESSGGAPDTQYF. The CDR3 coding sequence is TGCGCCAGCAGTGAGTCCAGCGGGGGGGCCCCAGATACGCAGTATTTT.

This clone was seen a few times. V is TRBV4-1 and J is TRBJ2-7; 9 bases line up with TRBD2. The CDR3 covers 15 residues. After removal of 1 base from V and 2 bases from J, the junction contained 3 bases not matched to a gene. The germline gives CDR1 MGHRA, CDR2 YSYEKL. The CDR3 nucleotides read TGCGCCAGCAGCCAAGCCCGACTAGCGGCCTACGAGCAGTACTTC. This gives the protein CASSQARLAAYEQYF.

This clone appeared once. V usage is TRBV2 and J usage is TRBJ1-6; D perhaps matches TRBD1 (5 bases). This CDR3 is 15 amino acids long. In germline, CDR1 is SNHLY, CDR2 FYNNEI. V lost 7 bases to trimming and J lost 6 bases, with 16 bases between them. CDR3 bases: TGTGCCAGCAAGGCGGGGACCGCCATTAATTCACCCCTCCACTTT. Amino acid sequence: CASKAGTAINSPLHF.

The gene calls are TRBV9 and TRBJ2-7, with D perhaps matching TRBD1 (5 bases). This CDR3 comprises 14 residues. V lost 4 bases to trimming and J lost 2 bases, with 13 bases between them. Looked up from germline, CDR1 is SGDLS and CDR2 is YYNGEE. CDR3 loop: CASSTLGHPYEQYF. The DNA of the CDR3 is TGTGCCAGCAGCACCTTGGGGCACCCCTACGAGCAGTACTTC. Complete variable domain (other parts from reference TRBV9 and TRBJ2-7): DSGVTQTPKHLITATGQRVTLRCSPRSGDLSVYWYQQSLDQGLQFLIQYYNGEERAKGNILERFSAQQFPDLHSELNLSSLELGDSALYFCASSTLGHPYEQYFGPGTRLTVT.

The chain is built from TRBV7-9 and TRBJ1-4; no clear D. Germline CDR1 is SEHNR and CDR2 is FQNEAQ (reference sequence). V lost 4 bases to trimming and J lost 6 bases, with 15 bases between them. The CDR3 extends over 15 amino acids. The CDR3 sequence is CASSYSTSRDEKLFF. CDR3 nucleotides: TGTGCCAGCAGCTACTCGACATCGAGGGATGAAAAACTGTTTTTT.